The sequence of this TCR beta chain was determined in a study of STAT5B mutations in CD4+ large granular lymphocyte leukemia. The survey-level immunoSEQ assay was used. Profiled with immunoSEQ multiplex PCR; TCRdb holds only in-frame clones, not every one. This table has around 33,000 clones, 76% appearing once. V was pared by 0 bases and J by 1 base, with 7 bases between. The CDR3 spans 14 residues. CDR1 and CDR2 (germline): SGHDT, YYEEEE. The rearrangement links TRBV5-6 to TRBJ1-2; D remains ambiguous. The receptor was isolated from a human donor in good health. Sequenced: CD4+ T cells from blood buffy coats. This CDR3 is CASSLGPFNYGYTF. The CDR3 nucleotides are TGTGCCAGCAGCTTGGGTCCTTTTAACTATGGCTACACCTTC.